This TCR beta chain comes out of a study of OX40 agonist ivuxolimab in advanced cancers. Background on the study: From 23 to 79 years was the age range, with a mean of roughly 59 years, and roughly 83% were male. Of the participants, approximately 44% had some prior anti-PD-1, anti-PD-L1 or anti-CTLA-4 therapy, which was allowed.

Study-level points and caveats: At 0.1 to 3.0 mg/kg, clonal expansion of CD4+ and CD8+ blood T cells had occurred by week 6.

Produced via immunoSEQ multiplex PCR; TCRdb's table is partial and in-frame only. The sample holds roughly 35,000 clones; approximately 81% are singletons and the top ten take around 13%. CDR3 length: 14 amino acids. Trimming pared 5 bases from V and 0 bases from J, leaving 11 bases between. Germline loops: CDR1 SGHTA, CDR2 FQGTGA. With regard to this clone: The antigen is not known.

The genes are TRBV7-3 and TRBJ2-7, with D uncertain. Material: CD4+ or CD8+ T cells sorted from blood, obtained in a trial of the OX40 agonist ivuxolimab. The TCR was taken from an adult with an advanced solid tumor such as melanoma, head and neck, liver or kidney cancer. In DNA form, the CDR3 reads TGTGCCAGCAGCCCCCAGTTCTCCTCCTACGAGCAGTACTTC. This encodes CASSPQFSSYEQYF.